This T cell receptor (beta chain) was profiled in a study of blood T cell repertoires in COVID-19. Study-wide context: Acute and convalescent COVID-19 samples came from the United States, Italy and Spain.

Sequencing was performed with immunoSEQ multiplex PCR; in TCRdb, only in-frame clones are kept and a portion is missing. This table has around 250,000 clones, 86% appearing once. Trimming stripped 2 bases from V and 6 bases from J, with 11 bases between. Germline CDR1 and CDR2: SGDLS and YYNGEE. The CDR3 is 14 amino acids. Source material: peripheral blood. This chain connects TRBV9 to TRBJ2-2; D unresolved. This receptor was identified in an older man with acute or convalescent COVID-19. The CDR3 loop reads CASSVGSWPGELFF. The CDR3 DNA reads as TGTGCCAGCAGCGTTGGTTCATGGCCCGGGGAGCTGTTTTTT.